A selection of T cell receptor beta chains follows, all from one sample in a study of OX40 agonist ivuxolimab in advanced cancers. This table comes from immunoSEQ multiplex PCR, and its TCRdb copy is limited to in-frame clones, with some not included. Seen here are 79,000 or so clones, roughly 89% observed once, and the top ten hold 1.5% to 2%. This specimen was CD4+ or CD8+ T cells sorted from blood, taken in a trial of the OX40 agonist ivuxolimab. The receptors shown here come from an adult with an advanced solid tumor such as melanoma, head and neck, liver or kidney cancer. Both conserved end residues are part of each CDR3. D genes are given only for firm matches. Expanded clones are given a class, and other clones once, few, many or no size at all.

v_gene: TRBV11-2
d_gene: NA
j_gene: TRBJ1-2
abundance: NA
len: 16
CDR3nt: TGTGCCAGCAGCCCTAACCTCATGACTGGGAACTATGGCTACACCTTC
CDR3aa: CASSPNLMTGNYGYTF

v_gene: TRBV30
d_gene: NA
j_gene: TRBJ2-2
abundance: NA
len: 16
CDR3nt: TGTGCCTGGGGTGAATTGGGCGGGGTAGGCACCGGGGAGCTGTTTTTT
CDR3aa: CAWGELGGVGTGELFF

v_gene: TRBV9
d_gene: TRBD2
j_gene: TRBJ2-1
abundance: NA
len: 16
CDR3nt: TGTGCCAGCAGCCCACCCTCTAGCGGGAGGGCGAATGAGCAGTTCTTC
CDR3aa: CASSPPSSGRANEQFF

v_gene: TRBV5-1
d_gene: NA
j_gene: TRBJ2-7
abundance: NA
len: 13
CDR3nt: TGCGCCAGCAGCGGGGGACCCTCTGAGGAGCAGTACTTC
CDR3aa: CASSGGPSEEQYF

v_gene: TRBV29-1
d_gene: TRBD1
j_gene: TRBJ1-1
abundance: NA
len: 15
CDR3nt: TGCAGCGTGACCGGGACAGGGGGCCTCAAGGCTGAAGCTTTCTTT
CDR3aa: CSVTGTGGLKAEAFF

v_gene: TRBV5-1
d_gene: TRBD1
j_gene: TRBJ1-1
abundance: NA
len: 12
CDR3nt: TGCGCCAGTAGGACAGGGGACACTGAAGCTTTCTTT
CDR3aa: CASRTGDTEAFF

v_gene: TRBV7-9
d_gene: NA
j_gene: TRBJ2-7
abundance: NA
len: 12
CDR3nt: TGTGCCAGCAGCCTAGAACGCTCCGAGCAGTACTTC
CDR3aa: CASSLERSEQYF

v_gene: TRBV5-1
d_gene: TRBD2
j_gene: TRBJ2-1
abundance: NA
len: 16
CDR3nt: TGCGCCGGCAGCTTGGCGACTAGCGGGAGGTTGAATGAGCAGTTCTTC
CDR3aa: CAGSLATSGRLNEQFF

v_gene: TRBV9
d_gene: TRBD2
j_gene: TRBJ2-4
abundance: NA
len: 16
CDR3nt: TGTGCCAGCAGCGCTGATAGCGGGACTACCAAAAACATTCAGTACTTC
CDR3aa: CASSADSGTTKNIQYF

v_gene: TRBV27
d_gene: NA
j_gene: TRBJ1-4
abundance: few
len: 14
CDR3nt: TGTGCCAGCAGTTTAGGCCGACCTCTGGGAAAACTGTTTTTT
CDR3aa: CASSLGRPLGKLFF

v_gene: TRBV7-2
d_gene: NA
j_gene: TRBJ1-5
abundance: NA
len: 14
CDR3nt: TGTGCCAGCAGCTTATTCGGGGGCGGTCAGCCCCAGCATTTT
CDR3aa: CASSLFGGGQPQHF

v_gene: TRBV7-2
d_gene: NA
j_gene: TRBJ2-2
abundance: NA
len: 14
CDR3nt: TGTGCCAGCAGCTTAGCTACGAACACCGGGGAGCTGTTTTTT
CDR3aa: CASSLATNTGELFF

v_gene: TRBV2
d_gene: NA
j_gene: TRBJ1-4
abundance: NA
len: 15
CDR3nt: TGTGCCAGCAGTGGGGCGGGCGCAACTAATGAAAAACTGTTTTTT
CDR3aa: CASSGAGATNEKLFF

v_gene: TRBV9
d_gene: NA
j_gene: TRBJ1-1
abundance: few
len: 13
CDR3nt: TGTGCCAGCAGCCTCCGGTTTAAGACTGAAGCTTTCTTT
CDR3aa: CASSLRFKTEAFF

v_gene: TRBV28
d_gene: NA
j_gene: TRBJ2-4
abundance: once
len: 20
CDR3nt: TGTGCCAGCAGTTTATGGAGGGCCCCCAGACGAGGGCTAGCCAAAAACATTCAGTACTTC
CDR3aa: CASSLWRAPRRGLAKNIQYF

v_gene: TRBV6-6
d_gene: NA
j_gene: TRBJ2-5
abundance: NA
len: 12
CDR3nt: TGTGCCAGCAGTTTTATACAGGGAACCCAGTACTTC
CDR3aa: CASSFIQGTQYF

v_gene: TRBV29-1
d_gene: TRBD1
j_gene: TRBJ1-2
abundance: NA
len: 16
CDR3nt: TGCAGCGCCATGGGACAGCACGTATTCAATAACTATGGCTACACCTTC
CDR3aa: CSAMGQHVFNNYGYTF

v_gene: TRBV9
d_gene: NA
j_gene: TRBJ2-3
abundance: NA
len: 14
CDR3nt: TGTGCCAGCAGCGTAGGGTTAGCCCGCGATACGCAGTATTTT
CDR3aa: CASSVGLARDTQYF

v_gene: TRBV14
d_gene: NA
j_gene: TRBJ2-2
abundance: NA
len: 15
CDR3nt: TGTGCCAGCAGCCAACTGCCAGGGGGGACCGGGGAGCTGTTTTTT
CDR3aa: CASSQLPGGTGELFF

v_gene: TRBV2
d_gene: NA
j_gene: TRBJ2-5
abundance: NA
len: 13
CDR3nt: TGTGCCAGCAGCCCTTCTGGCCAGGGCACCCAGTACTTC
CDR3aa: CASSPSGQGTQYF

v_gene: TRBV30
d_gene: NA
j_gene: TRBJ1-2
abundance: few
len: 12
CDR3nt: TGTGCCTGGAGCCCGTCGGACACTGGCTACACCTTC
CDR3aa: CAWSPSDTGYTF

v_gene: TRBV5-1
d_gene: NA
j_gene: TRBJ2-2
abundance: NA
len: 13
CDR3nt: TGCGCCAGCAGCTTGGTCTCGACCGGGGAGCTGTTTTTT
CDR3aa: CASSLVSTGELFF

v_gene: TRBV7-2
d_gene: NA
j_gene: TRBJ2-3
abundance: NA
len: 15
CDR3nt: TGTGCCAGCACCCTGGTAGGCTCTAGCACAGATACGCAGTATTTT
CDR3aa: CASTLVGSSTDTQYF

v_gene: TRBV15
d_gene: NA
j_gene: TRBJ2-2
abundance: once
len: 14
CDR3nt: TGTGCCACCAGCAGAGAGGGGTACACCGGGGAGCTGTTTTTT
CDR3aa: CATSREGYTGELFF

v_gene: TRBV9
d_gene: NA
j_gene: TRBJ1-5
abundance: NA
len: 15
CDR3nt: TGTGCCAGCAGCGTCGGTATAACAAGCAATCAGCCCCAGCATTTT
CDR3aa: CASSVGITSNQPQHF

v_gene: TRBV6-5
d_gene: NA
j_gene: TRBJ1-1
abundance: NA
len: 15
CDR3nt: TGTGCCAGCAGTTATAACGGACAGTTTAACACTGAAGCTTTCTTT
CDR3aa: CASSYNGQFNTEAFF

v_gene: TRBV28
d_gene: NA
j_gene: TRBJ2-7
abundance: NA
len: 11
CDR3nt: TGTGCCAGCACTGCGGGACCGTCAACGTACTTC
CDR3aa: CASTAGPSTYF

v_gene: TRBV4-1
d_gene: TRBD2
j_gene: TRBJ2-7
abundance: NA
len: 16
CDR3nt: TGCGCCAGCAGATCGATAGGACTAGCGGGAGGGGAGGAGCAGTACTTC
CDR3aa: CASRSIGLAGGEEQYF

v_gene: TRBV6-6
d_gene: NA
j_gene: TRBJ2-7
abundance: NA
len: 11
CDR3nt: TGTGCCAGCTTGGGAGGCTACGAGCAGTACTTC
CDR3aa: CASLGGYEQYF

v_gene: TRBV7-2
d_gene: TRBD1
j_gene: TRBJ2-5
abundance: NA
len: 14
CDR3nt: TGTGCCAGCAGCTCACAGGGGGGCAGAGAGACCCAGTACTTC
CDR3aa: CASSSQGGRETQYF

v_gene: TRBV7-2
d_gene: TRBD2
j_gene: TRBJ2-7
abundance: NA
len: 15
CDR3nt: TGTGCCAGCAGTTACCGACTAGCGGGAACCTACGAGCAGTACTTC
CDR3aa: CASSYRLAGTYEQYF

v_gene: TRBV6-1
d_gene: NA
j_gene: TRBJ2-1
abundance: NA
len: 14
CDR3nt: TGTGCCAGCAGTGATGGGTGGGAGAGCAATGAGCAGTTCTTC
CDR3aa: CASSDGWESNEQFF

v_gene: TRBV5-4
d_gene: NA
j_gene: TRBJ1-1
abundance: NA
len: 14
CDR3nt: TGTGCCAGCAGCACGGGACTGCTTGGCACTGAAGCTTTCTTT
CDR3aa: CASSTGLLGTEAFF

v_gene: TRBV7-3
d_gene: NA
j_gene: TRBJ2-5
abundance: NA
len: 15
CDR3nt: TGTGCCAGCAGCTTATGGTCAGGGAGACAAGAGACCCAGTACTTC
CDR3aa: CASSLWSGRQETQYF

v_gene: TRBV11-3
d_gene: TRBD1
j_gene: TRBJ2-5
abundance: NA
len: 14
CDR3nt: TGTGCCAGCAGCTCCCACAGGGGAAGGGAGACCCAGTACTTC
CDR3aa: CASSSHRGRETQYF

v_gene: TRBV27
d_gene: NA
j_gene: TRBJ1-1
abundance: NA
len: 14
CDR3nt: TGTGCCAGCAGTTTTGGGGGAGTGAACACTGAAGCTTTCTTT
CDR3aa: CASSFGGVNTEAFF

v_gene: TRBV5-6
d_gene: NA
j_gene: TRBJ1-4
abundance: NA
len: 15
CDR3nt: TGTGCCAGCAGCGGAAGGGAATTTAGGGGGGAAAAACTGTTTTTT
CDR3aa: CASSGREFRGEKLFF

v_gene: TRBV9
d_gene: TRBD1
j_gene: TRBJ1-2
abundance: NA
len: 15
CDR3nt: TGTGCCAGCAGCGGGAGACAGGGGAGTCTCAGGGGCTACACCTTC
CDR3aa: CASSGRQGSLRGYTF

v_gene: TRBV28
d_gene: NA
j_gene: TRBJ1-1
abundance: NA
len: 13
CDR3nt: TGTGCCAGCAGTCGACTGACGAACACTGAAGCTTTCTTT
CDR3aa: CASSRLTNTEAFF

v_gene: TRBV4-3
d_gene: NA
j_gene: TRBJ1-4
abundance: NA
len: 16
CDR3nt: TGCGCCAGCAGCCAAGGCCCCGGGGTTTCAAGGGAAAAACTGTTTTTT
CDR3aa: CASSQGPGVSREKLFF

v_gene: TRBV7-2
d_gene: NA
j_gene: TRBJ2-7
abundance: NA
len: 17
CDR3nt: TGTGCCAGCAGCTTACGGGGGGAAAGGACAGGGATCAACGAGCAGTACTTC
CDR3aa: CASSLRGERTGINEQYF

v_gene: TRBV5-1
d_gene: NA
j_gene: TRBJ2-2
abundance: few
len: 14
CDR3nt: TGCGCCAGCAGCTTAGACTCCACGAGAGGGGAGCTGTTTTTT
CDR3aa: CASSLDSTRGELFF

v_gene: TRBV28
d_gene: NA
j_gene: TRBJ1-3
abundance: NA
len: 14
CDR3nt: TGTGCCAGCAGTTGGTCGGGGGCTGGAAACACCATATATTTT
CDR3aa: CASSWSGAGNTIYF

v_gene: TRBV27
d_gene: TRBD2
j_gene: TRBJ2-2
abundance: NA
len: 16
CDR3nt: TGTGCCAGCAGTCCGCCGACTAGCGGACCCACCGGGGAGCTGTTTTTT
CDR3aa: CASSPPTSGPTGELFF